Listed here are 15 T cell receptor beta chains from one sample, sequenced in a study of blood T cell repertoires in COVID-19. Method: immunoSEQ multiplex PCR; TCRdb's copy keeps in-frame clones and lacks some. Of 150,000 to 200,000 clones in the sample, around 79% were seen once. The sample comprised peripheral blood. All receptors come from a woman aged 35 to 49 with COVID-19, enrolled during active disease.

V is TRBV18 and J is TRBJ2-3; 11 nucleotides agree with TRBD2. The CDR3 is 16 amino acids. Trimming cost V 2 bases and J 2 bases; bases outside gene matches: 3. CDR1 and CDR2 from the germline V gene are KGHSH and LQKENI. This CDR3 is CASSPKLAGATDTQYF. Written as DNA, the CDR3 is TGTGCCAGCTCACCAAAACTAGCGGGAGCCACAGATACGCAGTATTTT.

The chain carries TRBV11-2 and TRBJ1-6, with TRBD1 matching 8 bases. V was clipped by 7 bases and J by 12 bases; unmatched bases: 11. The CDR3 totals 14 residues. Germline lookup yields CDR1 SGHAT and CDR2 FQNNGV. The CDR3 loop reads CASTRQGPSRPLHF. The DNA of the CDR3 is TGTGCCAGCACGAGACAGGGGCCTTCGAGACCCCTCCACTTT.

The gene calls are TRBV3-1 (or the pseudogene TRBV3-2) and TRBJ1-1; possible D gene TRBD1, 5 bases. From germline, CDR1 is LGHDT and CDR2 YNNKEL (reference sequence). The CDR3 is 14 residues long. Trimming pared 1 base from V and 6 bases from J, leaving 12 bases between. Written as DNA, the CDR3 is TGTGCCAGCAGCCAAGGGCAGGGCCATTCTGAAGCTTTCTTT. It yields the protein CASSQGQGHSEAFF.

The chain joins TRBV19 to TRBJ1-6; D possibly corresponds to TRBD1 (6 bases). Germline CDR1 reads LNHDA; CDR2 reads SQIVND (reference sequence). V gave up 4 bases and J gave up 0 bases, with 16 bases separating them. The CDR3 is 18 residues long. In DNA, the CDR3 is TGTGCCAGTAGTAAGATTGGGGGCGGGAGCTCCTATAATTCACCCCTCCACTTT. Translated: CASSKIGGGSSYNSPLHF.

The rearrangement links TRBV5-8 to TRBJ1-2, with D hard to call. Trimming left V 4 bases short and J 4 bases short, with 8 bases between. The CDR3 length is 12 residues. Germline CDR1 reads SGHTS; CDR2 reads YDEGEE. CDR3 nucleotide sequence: TGTGCCAGCAGCCGGGATTTCTATGGCTACACCTTC. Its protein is CASSRDFYGYTF.

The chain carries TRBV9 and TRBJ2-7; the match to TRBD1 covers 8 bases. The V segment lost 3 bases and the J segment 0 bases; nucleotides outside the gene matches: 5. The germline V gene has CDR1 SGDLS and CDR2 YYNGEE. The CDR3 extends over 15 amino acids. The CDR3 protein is CASSARDRSSYEQYF. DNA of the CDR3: TGTGCCAGCAGCGCCCGGGACAGGTCCTCCTACGAGCAGTACTTC.

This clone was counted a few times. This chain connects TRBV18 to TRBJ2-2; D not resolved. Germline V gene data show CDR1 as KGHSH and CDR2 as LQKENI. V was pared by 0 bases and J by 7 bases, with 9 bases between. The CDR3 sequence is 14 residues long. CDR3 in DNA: TGTGCCAGCTCACCACCGCTGATTAGCGGGGAGCTGTTTTTT. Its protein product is CASSPPLISGELFF. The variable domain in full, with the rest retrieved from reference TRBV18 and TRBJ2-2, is NAGVMQNPRHLVRRRGQEARLRCSPMKGHSHVYWYRQLPEEGLKFMVYLQKENIIDESGMPKERFSAEFPKEGPSILRIQQVVRGDSAAYFCASSPPLISGELFFGEGSRLTVL.

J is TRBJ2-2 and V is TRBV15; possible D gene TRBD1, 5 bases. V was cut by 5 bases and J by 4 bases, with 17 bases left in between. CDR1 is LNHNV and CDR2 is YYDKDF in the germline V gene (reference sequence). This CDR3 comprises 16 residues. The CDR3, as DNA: TGTGCCACCAGCCCAAGCCCCGCCAGGGCCACCGGGGAGCTGTTTTTT. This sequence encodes CATSPSPARATGELFF. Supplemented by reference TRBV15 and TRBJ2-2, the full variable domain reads DAMVIQNPRYQVTQFGKPVTLSCSQTLNHNVMYWYQQKSSQAPKLLFHYYDKDFNNEADTPDNFQSRRPNTSFCFLDIRSPGLGDTAMYLCATSPSPARATGELFFGEGSRLTVL.

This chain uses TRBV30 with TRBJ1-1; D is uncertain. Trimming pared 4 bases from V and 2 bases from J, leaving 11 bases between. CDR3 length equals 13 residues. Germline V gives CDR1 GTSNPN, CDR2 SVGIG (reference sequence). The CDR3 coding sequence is TGTGCCTGGAACTGGAACAGAAACACTGAAGCTTTCTTT. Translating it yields CAWNWNRNTEAFF.

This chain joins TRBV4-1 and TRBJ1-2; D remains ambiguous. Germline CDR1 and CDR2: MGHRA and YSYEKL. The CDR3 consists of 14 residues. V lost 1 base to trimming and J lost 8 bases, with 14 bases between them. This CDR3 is CASSQGFNAGGYTF. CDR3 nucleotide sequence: TGCGCCAGCAGCCAAGGCTTTAACGCGGGGGGCTACACCTTC.

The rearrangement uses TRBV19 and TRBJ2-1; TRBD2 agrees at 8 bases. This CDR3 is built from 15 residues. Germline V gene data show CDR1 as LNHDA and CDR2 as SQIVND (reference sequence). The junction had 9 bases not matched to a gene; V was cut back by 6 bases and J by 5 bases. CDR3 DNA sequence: TGTGCCAGTAGCGGACTAGCCCTTTCTGACAATGAGCAGTTCTTC. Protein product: CASSGLALSDNEQFF.

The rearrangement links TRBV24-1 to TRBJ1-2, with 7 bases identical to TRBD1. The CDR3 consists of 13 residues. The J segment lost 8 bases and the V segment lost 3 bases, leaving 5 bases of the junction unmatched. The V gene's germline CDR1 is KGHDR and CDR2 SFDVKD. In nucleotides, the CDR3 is TGTGCCACCAGTGATCCCTGGACAGGAGGCTACACCTTC. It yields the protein CATSDPWTGGYTF.

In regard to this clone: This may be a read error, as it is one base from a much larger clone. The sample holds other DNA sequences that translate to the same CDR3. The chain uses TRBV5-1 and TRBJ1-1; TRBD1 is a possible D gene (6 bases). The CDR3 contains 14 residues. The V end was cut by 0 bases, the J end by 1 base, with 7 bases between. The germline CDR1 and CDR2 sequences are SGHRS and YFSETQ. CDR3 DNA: TGCGCCAGCAGCTTGGCGGGACAGAACACTGAAGCTTTCTTT. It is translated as CASSLAGQNTEAFF.

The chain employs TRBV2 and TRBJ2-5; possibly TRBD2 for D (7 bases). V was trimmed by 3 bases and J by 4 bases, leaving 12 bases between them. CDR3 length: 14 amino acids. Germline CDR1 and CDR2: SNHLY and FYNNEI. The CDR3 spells CASSDGGRGETQYF. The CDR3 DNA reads TGTGCCAGCAGTGACGGGGGGCGCGGAGAGACCCAGTACTTC.

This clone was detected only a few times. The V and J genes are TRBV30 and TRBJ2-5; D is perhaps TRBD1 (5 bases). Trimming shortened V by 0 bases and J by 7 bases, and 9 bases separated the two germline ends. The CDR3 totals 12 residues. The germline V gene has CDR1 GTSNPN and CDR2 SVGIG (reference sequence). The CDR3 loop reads CAWSVLQGTQYF. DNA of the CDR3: TGTGCCTGGAGTGTTCTTCAGGGGACCCAGTACTTC. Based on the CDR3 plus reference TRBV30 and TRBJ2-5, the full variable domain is SQTIHQWPATLVQPVGSPLSLECTVEGTSNPNLYWYRQAAGRGLQLLFYSVGIGQISSEVPQNLSASRPQDRQFILSSKKLLLSDSGFYLCAWSVLQGTQYFGPGTRLLVL.